This entry describes one TCR beta chain. The germline CDR1 and CDR2 sequences are SQVTM and ANQGSEA. This CDR3 has 13 residues. Trimming shortened V by 2 bases and J by 5 bases, and 12 bases separated the two germline ends. This specimen comes from a study of blood T cell repertoires in COVID-19. Under the authors' procedure: Using reference gene primer amplification, nucleated cell counts were estimated. Method: immunoSEQ multiplex PCR; TCRdb's copy keeps in-frame clones and lacks some. V and J calls plus clone size are reproduced from that table; the DNA served to infer D and trimming. This repertoire shows about 54,000 clones, approximately 90% found once; its top ten account for 8% to 9%.

The sequencing input was peripheral blood. The chain links TRBV29-1 to TRBJ1-1, with D maybe TRBD1 (6 bases). The sequence was collected from a woman aged 40 to 50 with active COVID-19. CDR3 nucleotide sequence: TGCAGCGTTGAAAGGGGGAGTGGGACTGAAGCTTTCTTT. Its translation: CSVERGSGTEAFF.